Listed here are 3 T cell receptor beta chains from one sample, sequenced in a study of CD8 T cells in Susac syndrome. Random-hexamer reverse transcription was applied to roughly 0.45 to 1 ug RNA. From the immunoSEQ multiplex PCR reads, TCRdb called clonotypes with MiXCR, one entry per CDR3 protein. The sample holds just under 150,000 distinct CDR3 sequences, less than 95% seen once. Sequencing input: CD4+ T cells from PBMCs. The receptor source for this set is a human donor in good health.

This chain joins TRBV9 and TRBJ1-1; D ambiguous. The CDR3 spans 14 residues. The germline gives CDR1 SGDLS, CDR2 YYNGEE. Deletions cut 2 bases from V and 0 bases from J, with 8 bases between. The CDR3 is CASSVSSMNTEAFF. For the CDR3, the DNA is TGTGCCAGCAGCGTCAGCAGCATGAACACTGAAGCTTTCTTT.

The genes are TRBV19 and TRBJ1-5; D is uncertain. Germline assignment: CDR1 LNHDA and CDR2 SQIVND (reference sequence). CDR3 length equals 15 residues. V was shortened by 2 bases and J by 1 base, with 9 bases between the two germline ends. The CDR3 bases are TGTGCCAGTAGTATATTAGGCAACAGCAATCAGCCCCAGCATTTT. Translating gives CASSILGNSNQPQHF.

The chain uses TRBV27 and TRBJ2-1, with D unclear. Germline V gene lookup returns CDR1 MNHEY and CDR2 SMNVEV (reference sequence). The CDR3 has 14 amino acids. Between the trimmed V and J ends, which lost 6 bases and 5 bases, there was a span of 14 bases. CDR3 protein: CASSPFGSNNEQFF. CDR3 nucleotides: TGTGCCAGCAGCCCGTTTGGGTCCAACAATGAGCAGTTCTTC.